Below are 15 T cell receptor beta chains sequenced from a single sample in a study of CD8 T cells in ankylosing spondylitis. Study observations and caveats: What seemed typical of ankylosing spondylitis blood was a TCR beta motif built from 8 or 9 highly homologous variants.

These receptors lack a known antigen. TCRdb analysed the 5' RACE reads with MiXCR anew, one entry per CDR3 protein. The data contain about 210,000 distinct CDR3 sequences, 7.3% of them singletons. Sequencing input: blood, either unsorted or a sorted T cell fraction (not recorded which). The receptor set was obtained from a male donor with ankylosing spondylitis.

This clonotype has at least ten counts. CDR3 sequence: CASSQASGNQPQHF. The CDR3 region has the DNA TGTGCCAGCAGCCAAGCCTCGGGAAATCAGCCCCAGCATTTT. The chain uses TRBV4-2 and TRBJ1-5; no firm D call. Looked up from germline, CDR1 is LGHNA and CDR2 is YNFKEQ. V dropped 1 base and J dropped 4 bases, with 8 bases sitting between them. The CDR3 runs 14 residues.

Ten or more counts support this clonotype. The chain links TRBV7-9 to TRBJ1-1; D is unresolved. Trimming stripped 5 bases from V and 4 bases from J, with 17 bases between. CDR1 and CDR2 from the germline V gene are SEHNR and FQNEAQ (reference sequence). CDR3 length equals 15 residues. The CDR3 is CASSKAVWGGTEAFF. The CDR3, as DNA: TGTGCCAGCAGCAAAGCCGTATGGGGAGGCACTGAAGCTTTCTTT.

This clonotype was counted between two and nine times. V and J are TRBV27 and TRBJ1-1, with 9 positions matching TRBD1. The CDR3 runs to 18 residues. Germline CDR1 reads MNHEY; CDR2 reads SMNVEV (reference sequence). V shed 4 bases, J shed 5 bases, and the junction held 17 bases outside the gene matches. CDR3 sequence reads: CASSSNYRGRLSGTEAFF. CDR3 bases: TGTGCCAGCAGTTCCAACTACAGGGGGCGCTTATCGGGGACTGAAGCTTTCTTT.

V gene TRBV11-2 combines with J gene TRBJ2-1; D possibly corresponds to TRBD1 (6 bases). The CDR3 runs to 15 residues. Germline CDR1 and CDR2: SGHAT and FQNNGV. V dropped 1 base and J dropped 7 bases, with 14 bases sitting between them. CDR3 coding DNA: TGTGCCAGCAGCTTAGTCCGGACAGCTTGGAATGAGCAGTTCTTC. Translating it yields CASSLVRTAWNEQFF.

This clonotype has at least ten counts. The V call is TRBV6-2 or TRBV6-3, the J call TRBJ1-1; a possible D gene is TRBD1 (5 bases). Trimming pared 0 bases from V and 3 bases from J, leaving 20 bases between. The CDR3 runs 18 residues. CDR1 and CDR2 (germline): MNHEY, SVGEGT. CDR3: CASSYSDSETPQDTEAFF. CDR3 bases: TGTGCCAGCAGTTACTCCGACAGTGAGACCCCTCAGGACACTGAAGCTTTCTTT.

At least ten counts were recorded for this clonotype. The chain couples TRBV11-2 to TRBJ2-5, with no clear D. This CDR3 comprises 12 residues. CDR1 SGHAT and CDR2 FQNNGV come from the germline V gene. Trimming left V 5 bases short and J 5 bases short, with 9 bases between. The CDR3 region has the DNA TGTGCCAGCAGCAAAGGACGGGAGACCCAGTACTTC. Its translation: CASSKGRETQYF. The full variable domain, with the rest looked up from reference TRBV11-2 and TRBJ2-5, is EAGVAQSPRYKIIEKRQSVAFWCNPISGHATLYWYQQILGQGPKLLIQFQNNGVVDDSQLPKDRFSAERLKGVDSTLKIQPAKLEDSAVYLCASSKGRETQYFGPGTRLLVL.

This clonotype was seen repeatedly, ten times or more. The J gene is TRBJ2-6, the V gene TRBV6-2 or TRBV6-3; no clear D. Per germline, CDR1 MNHEY and CDR2 SVGEGT. Trimming pared 3 bases from V and 1 base from J, leaving 10 bases between. This CDR3 spans 16 amino acids. CDR3 coding DNA: TGTGCCAGCAGTTATTTCCGCGAGTCTGGGGCCAACGTCCTGACTTTC. Translating gives CASSYFRESGANVLTF.

In its sample, this clonotype was seen many times. The rearrangement joins TRBV7-9 to TRBJ2-7, with D unresolved. The V end lost 1 base, the J end lost 0 bases, and 10 bases lay between the germline ends. This CDR3 is built from 15 residues. Germline V gene sequence: CDR1 SEHNR, CDR2 FQNEAQ (reference sequence). The CDR3 protein is CASSLVDVSSYEQYF. The CDR3 bases are TGTGCCAGCAGCTTAGTTGACGTCAGCTCCTACGAGCAGTACTTC.

In this sample, this clonotype turned up many times. The gene calls are TRBV27 and TRBJ2-3; D might be TRBD1 (6 bases). V was pared by 6 bases and J by 0 bases, with 16 bases between. Germline V gene lookup returns CDR1 MNHEY and CDR2 SMNVEV (reference sequence). The CDR3 runs 16 residues. The CDR3: CASRDRRESSTDTQYF. Written as DNA, the CDR3 is TGTGCCAGCAGGGACAGAAGAGAGAGTAGCACAGATACGCAGTATTTT.

There are many counts of this clonotype. The V gene is TRBV7-9, the J gene TRBJ1-5; D gene ambiguous. Germline V gene lookup returns CDR1 SEHNR and CDR2 FQNEAQ (reference sequence). V lost 1 base and J lost 8, with 9 bases in between. This CDR3 contains 13 residues. The CDR3 sequence is CASSLDLREPQHF. For the CDR3, the DNA is TGTGCCAGCAGCTTAGATTTGAGGGAGCCCCAGCATTTT.

This clonotype has at least ten counts. This chain connects TRBV7-2 to TRBJ1-5; D not resolved. V lost 5 bases and J 2 bases, leaving 13 bases between the germline ends. Looked up from germline, CDR1 is SGHTA and CDR2 is FQGNSA. This CDR3 is 15 amino acids long. This CDR3 reads CASSEDGVRNQPQHF. CDR3 sequence (DNA): TGTGCCAGCAGCGAAGACGGGGTGCGCAATCAGCCCCAGCATTTT.

This chain uses TRBV4-3 with TRBJ2-7, with TRBD2 identical over 10 bases. Per germline, CDR1 LGHNA and CDR2 YSLEER. J gave up 9 bases and V 0 bases, and 5 bases lay outside the gene matches. The CDR3 runs to 14 residues. The CDR3 nucleotides read TGCGCCAGCAGCCAAGATAGAACTAGCGGGGCGCAGTACTTC. Its protein is CASSQDRTSGAQYF.

Many counts were recorded for this clonotype. This chain joins TRBV13 and TRBJ2-5, with D possibly being TRBD2 (5 bases). Deletions cut 6 bases from V and 5 bases from J, with 16 bases between. CDR1 and CDR2 (germline): PRHDT, FYEKMQ (reference sequence). CDR3 length equals 14 residues. CDR3 DNA: TGTGCCAGCAGATCCGAAGAGGGTCAGGAGACCCAGTACTTC. It yields the protein CASRSEEGQETQYF. The full variable domain, rest sourced from reference TRBV13 and TRBJ2-5, is AAGVIQSPRHLIKEKRETATLKCYPIPRHDTVYWYQQGPGQDPQFLISFYEKMQSDKGSIPDRFSAQQFSDYHSELNMSSLELGDSALYFCASRSEEGQETQYFGPGTRLLVL.

This clonotype came up many times. V usage is TRBV12-3 or TRBV12-4 and J usage is TRBJ1-1, with D hard to call. V was cut by 4 bases and J by 11 bases, with 2 bases left in between. This CDR3 has 8 residues. Here the CDR3 reads CASSSAFF. The CDR3 nucleotides are TGTGCCAGCAGTTCTGCTTTCTTT.

This clonotype was detected ten times or more. V is TRBV10-3 and J is TRBJ1-1; D is unclear. Germline V gene sequence: CDR1 ENHRY, CDR2 SYGVKD. The V end was cut by 7 bases, the J end by 1 base, with 7 bases between. This CDR3 is 12 amino acids long. The CDR3 coding sequence is TGTGCCATCAAAGACTGGAACACTGAAGCTTTCTTT. The encoded protein is CAIKDWNTEAFF.